Listed here are 10 T cell receptor beta chains from one sample, sequenced in a study of blood T cell repertoires in COVID-19. The table came from immunoSEQ multiplex PCR; TCRdb's copy has only in-frame clones and leaves some out. Found here are tens of thousands of clones, less than 90% of them singletons; the top ten hold around 9.8%. Input material: peripheral blood. The receptors here all came from a human donor in a cohort sampled during active COVID-19.

This clone has a single count. V is TRBV18 and J is TRBJ1-5; the match to TRBD1 covers 9 bases. This CDR3 contains 16 residues. Germline-derived CDR1 and CDR2 are KGHSH and LQKENI. V lost 5 bases, J lost 0 bases, and 5 bases stayed unmatched. CDR3 in amino acids: CASSEETGGSNQPQHF. As DNA, the CDR3 is TGTGCCAGCTCAGAGGAGACAGGGGGTAGCAATCAGCCCCAGCATTTT.

The table lists this clone with a count of one. The V call is TRBV7-9, the J call TRBJ2-1; 12 positions agree with TRBD2. The CDR3 consists of 15 residues. Germline trimming cut 9 bases from V and 8 bases from J; bases unmatched to any gene: 11. Germline V gene lookup returns CDR1 SEHNR and CDR2 FQNEAQ (reference sequence). The CDR3 DNA sequence: TGTGCCAGTTCTAAGACTAGCGGGAGTACCCATGAGCAGTTCTTC. It is translated as CASSKTSGSTHEQFF.

V and J are TRBV6-5 and TRBJ1-1; a possible D gene is TRBD1 (5 bases). The V gene's germline CDR1 is MNHEY and CDR2 SVGAGI. The CDR3 totals 13 residues. Trimming removed 7 bases from V and 4 bases from J, with 13 bases in between. DNA of the CDR3: TGTGCCAGCAACCCAGGGAGGGCCACTGAAGCTTTCTTT. Translation gives CASNPGRATEAFF.

V and J are TRBV5-1 and TRBJ1-6, with TRBD1 matching over 7 bases. The V gene end was trimmed by 0 bases and the J gene end by 7 bases; junction bases not matched to a gene: 7. Per germline, CDR1 SGHRS and CDR2 YFSETQ. This CDR3 is 16 amino acids long. As DNA, the CDR3 is TGCGCCAGCAGCTTGGAAGGGGGCTTTAGAAATTCACCCCTCCACTTT. Protein product: CASSLEGGFRNSPLHF.

This rearrangement joins TRBV19 to TRBJ2-3; 7 nucleotides agree with TRBD1. Germline trimming cut 6 bases from V and 0 bases from J; bases unmatched to any gene: 6. This CDR3 region has 15 residues. Per the germline V gene, CDR1 is LNHDA and CDR2 is SQIVND (reference sequence). The CDR3 loop reads CASSSSGQSTDTQYF. The DNA for the CDR3 is TGTGCCAGTAGCAGCTCGGGACAGAGCACAGATACGCAGTATTTT.

This sequence joins TRBV3-1 (or the pseudogene TRBV3-2) and TRBJ1-1; 7 bases align to TRBD1. The V gene's germline CDR1 is LGHDT and CDR2 YNNKEL (reference sequence). This CDR3 has 14 amino acids. Trimming removed 1 base from V and 7 bases from J; junction bases left unmatched: 6. The CDR3 DNA reads as TGTGCCAGCAGCCAAGTCAGGGGGAGAGTTGAAGCTTTCTTT. Amino acids: CASSQVRGRVEAFF.

CDR3 amino acids: CASSSRTGSPGANVLTF. DNA of the CDR3: TGTGCCAGCAGCTCCCGGACAGGGAGCCCTGGGGCCAACGTCCTGACTTTC. The chain recombines TRBV11-2 with TRBJ2-6, with 8 nucleotides matching TRBD1. CDR1 is SGHAT, CDR2 FQNNGV, per germline. J was trimmed by 2 bases and V by 4 bases; bases with no gene match: 7. This CDR3 comprises 17 residues.

The chain couples TRBV19 to TRBJ2-2; possibly TRBD2 for D (7 bases). CDR3 length equals 16 residues. Per germline, CDR1 LNHDA and CDR2 SQIVND (reference sequence). V lost 9 bases, J lost 2 bases, and 19 bases lay in between. CDR3 sequence: CASEEEGGFNTGELFF. CDR3 DNA: TGTGCCAGCGAGGAGGAGGGGGGGTTCAACACCGGGGAGCTGTTTTTT.

This chain uses TRBV18 with TRBJ2-7; D perhaps matches TRBD1 (7 bases). CDR3 length: 14 residues. CDR1 and CDR2 from the germline V gene are KGHSH and LQKENI. The V end lost 4 bases, the J end lost 2 bases, and 12 bases lay between the germline ends. CDR3 DNA: TGTGCCAGCTCACAGGCGGGACAGACCTACGAGCAGTACTTC. Protein: CASSQAGQTYEQYF.

The chain employs TRBV5-1 and TRBJ2-7, with D perhaps matching TRBD1 (5 bases). The CDR3 extends over 13 amino acids. Trimming cost V 4 bases and J 5 bases, with 13 bases left between them. Germline lookup yields CDR1 SGHRS and CDR2 YFSETQ. For the CDR3, the DNA is TGCGCCAGCAGCCCCTCCGGCAGGGACGAGCAGTACTTC. Residues: CASSPSGRDEQYF.